The next 26 T cell receptor beta chains were all read from a single sample in a study of blood T cell repertoires in COVID-19. Sequencing was performed with immunoSEQ multiplex PCR; in TCRdb, only in-frame clones are kept and a portion is missing. Of around 80,000 clones in the sample, 70% to 80% were seen once. The material sequenced was peripheral blood. Source of these receptors: a man aged 45-60 years with active or convalescent COVID-19.

V gene TRBV19 combines with J gene TRBJ1-1; 10 bases are a match to TRBD1. V lost 7 bases to trimming and J lost 1 base; unmatched junction nucleotides: 12. The CDR3 has 17 amino acids. The germline gives CDR1 LNHDA, CDR2 SQIVND (reference sequence). As DNA, the CDR3 is TGTGCCAGTATAGGGGACAGGGGCGGGGGACAGAACACTGAAGCTTTCTTT. Protein sequence: CASIGDRGGGQNTEAFF.

The J gene is TRBJ2-2, the V gene TRBV2; D is possibly TRBD2 (6 bases). Germline loops: CDR1 SNHLY, CDR2 FYNNEI. The CDR3 contains 15 residues. V lost 1 base, J lost 2 bases, and 8 bases lay in between. CDR3 in amino acids: CASSEDGGNTGELFF. The DNA for the CDR3 is TGTGCCAGCAGTGAAGACGGGGGAAACACCGGGGAGCTGTTTTTT.

The chain links TRBV4-2 to TRBJ2-7, with TRBD2 matching 7 bases. The CDR3 is 20 residues long. CDR1 is LGHNA, CDR2 YNFKEQ, per germline. The V gene end was trimmed by 4 bases and the J gene end by 1 base; junction bases not matched to a gene: 22. As DNA, the CDR3 is TGTGCCAGCAGCCCCGCTGTTGCGACTAGCCGCCCCGGAGAGTCCTACGAGCAGTACTTC. It specifies CASSPAVATSRPGESYEQYF.

The chain uses TRBV5-1 and TRBJ1-6; D remains unclear. The ends were cut back, 1 base at V and 10 bases at J, with 9 bases in the middle. CDR3 length: 13 amino acids. Looked up from germline, CDR1 is SGHRS and CDR2 is YFSETQ. The CDR3 sequence is CASSLREESPLHF. The DNA for the CDR3 is TGCGCCAGCAGCTTGAGGGAGGAATCACCCCTCCACTTT. The whole variable domain, remainder taken from reference TRBV5-1 and TRBJ1-6, is KAGVTQTPRYLIKTRGQQVTLSCSPISGHRSVSWYQQTPGQGLQFLFEYFSETQRNKGNFPGRFSGRQFSNSRSEMNVSTLELGDSALYLCASSLREESPLHFGNGTRLTVT.

The genes are TRBV7-8 and TRBJ2-1, with D perhaps matching TRBD2 (5 bases). Between the trimmed V and J ends, which lost 5 bases and 0 bases, there was a span of 11 bases. The CDR3 totals 15 residues. The germline V gene has CDR1 SGHVS and CDR2 FQNEAQ. CDR3 amino acids: CASSRSGISYNEQFF. The CDR3 DNA reads TGTGCCAGCAGCCGATCGGGGATCTCCTACAATGAGCAGTTCTTC.

The rearrangement links TRBV7-9 to TRBJ1-2; D call uncertain. Germline assignment: CDR1 SEHNR and CDR2 FQNEAQ (reference sequence). The CDR3 spans 15 residues. Trimming took 4 bases from V and 6 from J, leaving 18 bases between them. In nucleotides, the CDR3 is TGTGCCAGCAGCTCCAACCCCGACACGGCGAATGGCTACACCTTC. It encodes CASSSNPDTANGYTF.

CDR3 bases: TGCGCCAGCAGCCAAGATCATCGGGGGAGGAACACTGAAGCTTTCTTT. This translates into CASSQDHRGRNTEAFF. The chain carries TRBV4-3 and TRBJ1-1, with a weak D call TRBD1 (5 bases). V gave up 0 bases and J gave up 1 base, with 12 bases separating them. Looked up from germline, CDR1 is LGHNA and CDR2 is YSLEER. This CDR3 spans 16 amino acids.

This clone appeared a single time. The J gene is TRBJ1-5, the V gene TRBV6-5; a possible D gene is TRBD1 (6 bases). This CDR3 is 12 amino acids long. The V gene lost 5 bases and the J gene lost 7 bases, with 9 bases spanning the gap. The germline CDR1 and CDR2 sequences are MNHEY and SVGAGI. The CDR3 DNA is TGTGCCAGCAGTCACGACAGGCAGCCCCAGCATTTT. It translates to CASSHDRQPQHF.

The chain combines TRBV5-6 with TRBJ1-2, with 10 bases lining up with TRBD1. The CDR3 runs to 16 residues. Germline CDR1 and CDR2: SGHDT and YYEEEE. V lost 0 bases, J lost 3 bases, and 5 bases stayed unmatched. The CDR3 reads CASSLGGTGEDYGYTF. CDR3 DNA sequence: TGTGCCAGCAGCTTGGGCGGGACAGGGGAGGACTATGGCTACACCTTC.

This clone has a single count. The chain carries TRBV5-6 and TRBJ1-5, with TRBD1 matching over 8 bases. The germline gives CDR1 SGHDT, CDR2 YYEEEE. V gave up 0 bases and J gave up 2 bases; unmatched junction bases: 4. CDR3 size: 16 residues. The CDR3 DNA reads as TGTGCCAGCAGCTTGGCAGGGGGCATGGGCAATCAGCCCCAGCATTTT. This encodes CASSLAGGMGNQPQHF.

This clone has at least ten counts. This chain connects TRBV4-3 to TRBJ1-6; TRBD1 is a possible D gene (6 bases). Trimming left V 4 bases short and J 10 bases short, with 11 bases between. The CDR3 sequence is 13 residues long. Germline V CDR1 and CDR2: LGHNA, YSLEER. CDR3 sequence (DNA): TGCGCCAGCAGCCCACAGGGCGGGTCACCCCTCCACTTT. As protein: CASSPQGGSPLHF.

The chain combines TRBV3-1 (or the pseudogene TRBV3-2) with TRBJ2-7, with 11 bases lining up with TRBD2. This CDR3 contains 15 residues. The germline CDR1 and CDR2 sequences are LGHDT and YNNKEL (reference sequence). Trimming removed 4 bases from V and 6 bases from J; junction bases left unmatched: 8. This CDR3 reads CASSPFSGGAIEQYF. The CDR3 DNA is TGTGCCAGCAGCCCGTTTAGCGGGGGGGCGATCGAGCAGTACTTC.

V usage is TRBV5-1 and J usage is TRBJ1-2; TRBD1 aligns across 8 bases. Per germline, CDR1 SGHRS and CDR2 YFSETQ. CDR3 size: 14 residues. Trimming at V came to 1 base and at J to 8 bases, leaving 7 bases not matched to a gene. This chain's CDR3 is CASSLLGQGQGYTF. CDR3 in DNA: TGCGCCAGCAGCTTGTTAGGACAGGGACAGGGCTACACCTTC. The full variable domain, with the rest looked up from reference TRBV5-1 and TRBJ1-2, is KAGVTQTPRYLIKTRGQQVTLSCSPISGHRSVSWYQQTPGQGLQFLFEYFSETQRNKGNFPGRFSGRQFSNSRSEMNVSTLELGDSALYLCASSLLGQGQGYTFGSGTRLTVV.

This chain connects TRBV11-3 to TRBJ2-7; 10 bases are shared with TRBD2. With V trimmed by 4 bases and J by 4 bases, 7 bases remained unmatched. The CDR3 length is 15 residues. The germline V gene has CDR1 SGHNT and CDR2 YENEEA. CDR3 coding DNA: TGTGCCAGCAGCTCTACTAGCGGGGCCACATACGAGCAGTACTTC. It translates to CASSSTSGATYEQYF.

DNA for the CDR3: TGCGCCAGCAGTGAGGGGGAGGGCGAGCAGTACTTC. This gives the protein CASSEGEGEQYF. V gene TRBV10-1 combines with J gene TRBJ2-7, with 7 bases fitting TRBD2. Trimming took 2 bases from V and 6 from J; bases not matched to a gene: 1. This CDR3 is 12 amino acids long. CDR1 and CDR2 from the germline V gene are WNHNN and SYGVQD (reference sequence).

The genes are TRBV7-2 and TRBJ2-2; weak D call: TRBD2 (5 bases). Germline-derived CDR1 and CDR2 are SGHTA and FQGNSA. V was trimmed by 1 base and J by 5 bases, leaving 11 bases between them. The CDR3 runs to 15 residues. Here the CDR3 reads CASSLGWSGTGELFF. CDR3 bases: TGTGCCAGCAGCTTAGGTTGGTCGGGAACCGGGGAGCTGTTTTTT.

The V and J genes are TRBV7-3 and TRBJ1-1, with D unclear. Germline V gene lookup returns CDR1 SGHTA and CDR2 FQGTGA. The CDR3 runs to 13 residues. Trimming removed 0 bases from V and 4 bases from J, with 6 bases in between. This chain's CDR3 is CASSLTALTEAFF. CDR3 bases: TGTGCCAGCAGCTTAACGGCTCTCACTGAAGCTTTCTTT.

The chain uses TRBV29-1 and TRBJ1-4; D is perhaps TRBD1 (5 bases). Trimming removed 1 base at V and 5 bases at J, with 11 bases between. Germline assignment: CDR1 SQVTM and CDR2 ANQGSEA. This CDR3 comprises 14 residues. The CDR3 spells CSVEVLGGNEKLFF. The CDR3 DNA follows: TGCAGCGTTGAAGTCCTGGGGGGAAATGAAAAACTGTTTTTT.

J is TRBJ2-2 and V is TRBV12-3 or TRBV12-4; no clear D. This CDR3 region has 12 residues. V gave up 6 bases and J gave up 6 bases, with 8 bases separating them. The CDR3 region is CASSPWPGELFF. The CDR3 bases are TGTGCCAGCAGCCCCTGGCCCGGGGAGCTGTTTTTT.

CDR3 in amino acids: CASSRFSGGFADTQYF. CDR3 sequence (DNA): TGCGCCAGCAGCCGGTTTAGCGGGGGGTTCGCAGATACGCAGTATTTT. The V call is TRBV5-1, the J call TRBJ2-3; TRBD2 agrees at 10 bases. Trimming cost V 4 bases and J 4 bases; bases outside gene matches: 9. CDR1 is SGHRS, CDR2 YFSETQ, per germline. The CDR3 length is 16 residues.

This chain joins TRBV29-1 and TRBJ2-2; 7 bases are a match to TRBD1. The V gene's germline CDR1 is SQVTM and CDR2 ANQGSEA. Germline trimming cut 6 bases from V and 3 bases from J; bases unmatched to any gene: 1. The CDR3 length is 12 residues. CDR3 in DNA: TGCAGCGTCGACAGGGACACCGGGGAGCTGTTTTTT. Translated: CSVDRDTGELFF.

J is TRBJ1-1 and V is TRBV5-4; D is uncertain. V was cut by 2 bases and J by 4 bases, with 6 bases left in between. Germline CDR1 reads SGHNT; CDR2 reads YYREEE (reference sequence). The CDR3 contains 12 residues. CDR3 sequence: CASSFEVTEAFF. The CDR3 coding sequence is TGTGCCAGCAGCTTTGAGGTCACTGAAGCTTTCTTT.

This chain joins TRBV27 and TRBJ2-5, with D perhaps matching TRBD1 (5 bases). The V end lost 2 bases, the J end lost 3 bases, and 19 bases lay between the germline ends. CDR3 size: 17 residues. Germline assignment: CDR1 MNHEY and CDR2 SMNVEV (reference sequence). CDR3 DNA sequence: TGTGCCAGCAGTTTAGTGGGCGTAGGGGATCCGGAAGAGACCCAGTACTTC. This sequence encodes CASSLVGVGDPEETQYF.

This chain joins TRBV3-1 (or the pseudogene TRBV3-2) and TRBJ2-7; tentative D call: TRBD1 (6 bases). Germline V gene lookup returns CDR1 LGHDT and CDR2 YNNKEL (reference sequence). V was shortened by 6 bases and J by 5 bases, with 8 bases between the two germline ends. The CDR3 runs 11 residues. The CDR3 reads CASRYRDEQYF. The CDR3 DNA is TGTGCCAGCAGATACAGGGACGAGCAGTACTTC.

This clone was seen a handful of times. The gene calls are TRBV5-1 and TRBJ1-2; possibly TRBD1 for D (5 bases). Germline-derived CDR1 and CDR2 are SGHRS and YFSETQ. V lost 0 bases, J lost 4 bases, and 10 bases lay in between. The CDR3 extends over 14 amino acids. The CDR3 bases are TGCGCCAGCAGCTTGGATAGCGGGGGCTATGGCTACACCTTC. Translation gives CASSLDSGGYGYTF. Using reference TRBV5-1 and TRBJ1-2 for the parts outside the CDR3, the full variable domain is KAGVTQTPRYLIKTRGQQVTLSCSPISGHRSVSWYQQTPGQGLQFLFEYFSETQRNKGNFPGRFSGRQFSNSRSEMNVSTLELGDSALYLCASSLDSGGYGYTFGSGTRLTVV.

The rearrangement uses TRBV27 and TRBJ2-1; 8 nucleotides line up with TRBD2. The CDR3 has 15 amino acids. CDR1 MNHEY and CDR2 SMNVEV come from the germline V gene (reference sequence). Germline trimming cut 8 bases from V and 2 bases from J; bases unmatched to any gene: 8. CDR3: CASYYRRGAYNEQFF. The CDR3 DNA sequence: TGTGCCAGCTATTACCGGCGGGGGGCCTACAATGAGCAGTTCTTC.